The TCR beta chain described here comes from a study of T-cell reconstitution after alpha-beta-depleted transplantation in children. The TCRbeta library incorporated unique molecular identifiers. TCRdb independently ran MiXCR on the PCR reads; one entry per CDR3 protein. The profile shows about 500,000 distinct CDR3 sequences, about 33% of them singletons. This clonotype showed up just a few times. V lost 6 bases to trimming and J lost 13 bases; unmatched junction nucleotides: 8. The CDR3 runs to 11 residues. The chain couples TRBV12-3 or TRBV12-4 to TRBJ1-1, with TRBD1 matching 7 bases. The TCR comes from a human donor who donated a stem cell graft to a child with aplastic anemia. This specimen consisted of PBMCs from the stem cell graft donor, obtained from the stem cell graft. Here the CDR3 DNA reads TGTGCCAGCAGCAGCAGGGGGTCTATTTTCTTT. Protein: CASSSRGSIFF.